This T cell receptor (beta chain) was found in a study of CD8 T cells in Susac syndrome. Germline lookup yields CDR1 MNHEY and CDR2 SMNVEV (reference sequence). The CDR3 has 17 amino acids. Trimming cost V 2 bases and J 0 bases, with 14 bases left between them. Reverse transcription of about 0.45 to 1 ug RNA was performed with random hexamers. In TCRdb, the immunoSEQ multiplex PCR reads were re-called with MiXCR into one record per CDR3 protein. The repertoire holds about 200,000 distinct CDR3 sequences, with around nine tenths as singletons. The chain employs TRBV27 and TRBJ1-5, with a tentative D call TRBD1 (6 bases). This TCR came from a human donor with multiple sclerosis. The sample was CD8+ T cells from PBMCs. CDR3 in amino acids: CASSLSGGGYSNQPQHF. The CDR3 DNA reads as TGTGCCAGCAGTTTAAGTGGGGGCGGCTATAGCAATCAGCCCCAGCATTTT.